Below, one TCR beta chain is given with its context. The method was immunoSEQ multiplex PCR; TCRdb's version includes in-frame clones alone and lacks a portion of them. The sample holds 200,000 to 250,000 clones; 65% to 85% are singletons and the top ten take approximately 6.5%. This entry belongs to a study of blood T cell repertoires in COVID-19. Overall study: The United States, Italy and Spain supplied acute and convalescent COVID-19 samples.

Cohorts were based on clinical histories the participants reported. Germline CDR1 and CDR2: SGHTA and FQGNSA. V dropped 4 bases and J dropped 11; count of bases not matched to a gene: 11. The CDR3 spans 15 residues. The chain recombines TRBV7-2 with TRBJ1-5, with 10 bases identical to TRBD1. This receptor was taken from a woman in her thirties or forties who had recovered from COVID-19. Material: PBMCs or T cells enriched from blood (not recorded which). The CDR3 sequence is CASSSTGTGVSTQHF. The CDR3 nucleotides are TGTGCCAGCAGCTCGACCGGGACAGGGGTGTCAACCCAGCATTTT.